One T cell receptor (beta chain) is described in this entry. The germline V gene has CDR1 MNHNY and CDR2 SVGAGI (reference sequence). The CDR3 extends over 14 amino acids. The V end was cut by 2 bases, the J end by 5 bases, with 12 bases between. Measured with immunoSEQ multiplex PCR; TCRdb has only the in-frame clones, and not every one. Here the sample spans roughly 120,000 clones, roughly 90% being singletons. This entry belongs to a study of control samples from healthy donors and cancer patients. The source is a man aged 50 to 60 in good health. This chain connects TRBV6-6 to TRBJ1-1, with a possible D match to TRBD1 (5 bases). Sequencing was performed on blood. CDR3 region: CASSYAREGTEAFF. The CDR3 nucleotides are TGTGCCAGCAGTTACGCCAGGGAGGGGACTGAAGCTTTCTTT.